Only a few counts were recorded for the clone carrying this TCR beta chain. Its antigen is unknown. Isolation recovered at least 7 million PBMCs from every sample. This record belongs to a study of blood T cells in healthy people across ages. Study-wide context: About one barcoded TCR beta cDNA was captured per two T cells.

Alongside a J-beta primer mix, a sample-barcoded 5' primer served in a second PCR lasting about 6 to 11 cycles. Unique molecular identifiers of 12 random nucleotides labeled each cDNA. TCRdb passed the 5' RACE reads through MiXCR, listing each CDR3 protein once. The table lists some 730,000 distinct CDR3 sequences, 22% of them singletons. Study findings and constraints: Diversity of TCR beta correlated strongly with naive T cell percentage.

V lost 4 bases and J 0 bases, leaving 12 bases between the germline ends. The CDR3 covers 15 residues. CDR1 is MNHNY and CDR2 is SVGAGI in the germline V gene (reference sequence). This rearrangement joins TRBV6-6 to TRBJ1-1; D perhaps matches TRBD1 (6 bases). The source is a man between 65 and 85 years old in good health. Input material: blood. Here the CDR3 DNA reads TGTGCCAGCAGTTCACAGGGAGGGATGAACACTGAAGCTTTCTTT. Residues: CASSSQGGMNTEAFF.